Below, 27 T cell receptor beta chains from the same sample are listed, as sequenced in a study of technical replicates of blood from four donors. Libraries were prepared by immunoSEQ multiplex PCR; TCRdb keeps only in-frame clonotypes and omits some of them. Of tens of thousands of clones in the sample, approximately 96% were seen once. The specimen was T cells isolated from PBMCs. These receptors were collected from a human donor in good health.

This clone occurred once. The V call is TRBV5-1, the J call TRBJ2-5; maybe TRBD2 (5 bases). Deletions cut 0 bases from V and 3 bases from J, with 6 bases between. Germline CDR1 and CDR2: SGHRS and YFSETQ. This CDR3 has 13 amino acids. CDR3 loop: CASSLGGKETQYF. The CDR3 DNA reads TGCGCCAGCAGCTTGGGAGGGAAAGAGACCCAGTACTTC. Using reference TRBV5-1 and TRBJ2-5 for the parts outside the CDR3, the full variable domain is KAGVTQTPRYLIKTRGQQVTLSCSPISGHRSVSWYQQTPGQGLQFLFEYFSETQRNKGNFPGRFSGRQFSNSRSEMNVSTLELGDSALYLCASSLGGKETQYFGPGTRLLVL.

The genes are TRBV11-2 and TRBJ1-5; 10 bases fit TRBD1. The CDR3 has 14 residues. The germline V gene encodes CDR1 SGHAT and CDR2 FQNNGV. V lost 4 bases and J lost 7; bases outside the gene matches: 4. CDR3 protein: CASSYGTGDQPQHF. CDR3 nucleotides: TGTGCCAGCAGCTACGGGACAGGGGACCAGCCCCAGCATTTT.

The V gene is TRBV5-1, the J gene TRBJ2-1; D may be TRBD1 (6 bases). The germline V and J ends were trimmed by 0 bases and 14 bases, with 21 bases remaining between them. Germline lookup yields CDR1 SGHRS and CDR2 YFSETQ. The CDR3 extends over 15 amino acids. The DNA of the CDR3 is TGCGCCAGCAGCTTGGCACAGGGACGCGACTACCGTAAGTTCTTC. Translation gives CASSLAQGRDYRKFF.

The chain links TRBV6-5 to TRBJ1-1; 10 bases fit TRBD1. Per germline, CDR1 MNHEY and CDR2 SVGAGI. There are 14 residues in the CDR3. V shed 5 bases, J shed 8 bases, and the junction held 8 bases outside the gene matches. CDR3 residues: CASSPRTGGIEAFF. In DNA, the CDR3 is TGTGCCAGCAGTCCACGGACAGGGGGTATCGAAGCTTTCTTT.

V is TRBV29-1 and J is TRBJ1-1; TRBD1 agrees at 10 bases. Looked up from germline, CDR1 is SQVTM and CDR2 is ANQGSEA. Trimming cost V 5 bases and J 0 bases; bases outside gene matches: 9. The CDR3 is made up of 16 amino acids. CDR3 nucleotide sequence: TGCAGCGTTTGGGACAGGGGAGGCCTCCTGAACACTGAAGCTTTCTTT. It codes for CSVWDRGGLLNTEAFF. Full variable domain (remainder filled in from reference TRBV29-1 and TRBJ1-1): SAVISQKPSRDICQRGTSLTIQCQVDSQVTMMFWYRQQPGQSLTLIATANQGSEATYESGFVIDKFPISRPNLTFSTLTVSNMSPEDSSIYLCSVWDRGGLLNTEAFFGQGTRLTVV.

V gene TRBV5-1 combines with J gene TRBJ1-4; D uncertain. The V gene's germline CDR1 is SGHRS and CDR2 YFSETQ. Trimming removed 4 bases from V and 6 bases from J, with 13 bases in between. CDR3 length: 14 residues. The CDR3 sequence: CASSEFPGYEKLFF. The CDR3 DNA reads TGCGCCAGCAGCGAGTTTCCAGGATATGAAAAACTGTTTTTT.

This sequence joins TRBV15 and TRBJ2-3, with a possible D match to TRBD2 (5 bases). V lost 0 bases, J lost 2 bases, and 24 bases lay in between. Germline-derived CDR1 and CDR2 are LNHNV and YYDKDF (reference sequence). The CDR3 covers 20 residues. The CDR3 protein is CATSRDRGLANQPDTDTQYF. In DNA, the CDR3 is TGTGCCACCAGCAGAGATAGAGGGCTGGCCAATCAACCTGACACAGATACGCAGTATTTT.

The chain has TRBV10-3 and TRBJ1-4, with D maybe TRBD1 (6 bases). The CDR3 runs 17 residues. Trimming pared 3 bases from V and 0 bases from J, leaving 14 bases between. CDR1 and CDR2 from the germline V gene are ENHRY and SYGVKD. CDR3 nucleotide sequence: TGTGCCATCAGTGAACAGGGTCCATTTGCAACTAATGAAAAACTGTTTTTT. Amino acid sequence: CAISEQGPFATNEKLFF.

This chain uses TRBV28 with TRBJ2-3, with 7 bases lining up with TRBD2. V was pared by 4 bases and J by 2 bases, with 18 bases of the junction left unmatched. CDR1 and CDR2 (germline): MDHEN, SYDVKM. This CDR3 is built from 19 residues. CDR3 residues: CASSSPPGGRMRYTDTQYF. CDR3 in DNA: TGTGCCAGCAGTTCCCCTCCGGGCGGGAGAATGAGGTACACAGATACGCAGTATTTT.

The V call is TRBV28, the J call TRBJ2-5; 13 bases match TRBD2. The CDR3 covers 15 residues. The trim removed 4 bases at V and 4 bases at J, leaving 3 bases unmatched. CDR1 and CDR2 (germline): MDHEN, SYDVKM. In DNA, the CDR3 is TGTGCCAGCAGTTCCGGGACTAGCGGGGCAGAGACCCAGTACTTC. Its translation: CASSSGTSGAETQYF.

The count of this clone is one. The chain combines TRBV18 with TRBJ2-6; possibly TRBD1 for D (6 bases). The CDR3 spans 16 residues. V was clipped by 3 bases and J by 2 bases, with 11 bases between them. Germline V gene sequence: CDR1 KGHSH, CDR2 LQKENI. CDR3 nucleotide sequence: TGTGCCAGCTCACCGATACAGGGAACTGGGGCCAACGTCCTGACTTTC. Translation: CASSPIQGTGANVLTF. Supplemented by reference TRBV18 and TRBJ2-6, the full variable domain reads NAGVMQNPRHLVRRRGQEARLRCSPMKGHSHVYWYRQLPEEGLKFMVYLQKENIIDESGMPKERFSAEFPKEGPSILRIQQVVRGDSAAYFCASSPIQGTGANVLTFGAGSRLTVL.

The rearrangement joins TRBV6-6 to TRBJ1-2; D possibly corresponds to TRBD1 (5 bases). CDR3 length: 14 residues. V lost 0 bases to trimming and J lost 4 bases, with 9 bases between them. The V gene's germline CDR1 is MNHNY and CDR2 SVGAGI (reference sequence). The CDR3 nucleotides read TGTGCCAGCAGTTACTCGGGCGGGACCTATGGCTACACCTTC. This sequence encodes CASSYSGGTYGYTF.

Written as DNA, the CDR3 is TGTGCCAGCAGCTTAAGTATAGTGGCGGGCACCGGGGAGCTGTTTTTT. Residues: CASSLSIVAGTGELFF. The chain links TRBV7-9 to TRBJ2-2, with a tentative D call TRBD2 (5 bases). V was clipped by 2 bases and J by 4 bases, with 14 bases between them. Germline values: CDR1 SEHNR, CDR2 FQNEAQ (reference sequence). The CDR3 runs 16 residues.

The gene calls are TRBV7-9 and TRBJ2-1, with D unresolved. This CDR3 has 13 residues. Germline V gene lookup returns CDR1 SEHNR and CDR2 FQNEAQ (reference sequence). The V end was cut by 5 bases, the J end by 7 bases, with 12 bases between. The CDR3 DNA reads as TGTGCCAGCAGCCCACCCTGGCTGAATGAGCAGTTCTTC. Its translation: CASSPPWLNEQFF.

The CDR3 DNA is TGTGCCAGCAGTGAAGGGGGAGGGGGGACTCTACGACGGCAGTACTTC. Protein sequence: CASSEGGGGTLRRQYF. The chain uses TRBV2 and TRBJ2-7, with D possibly TRBD2 on 7 matching bases. Looked up from germline, CDR1 is SNHLY and CDR2 is FYNNEI. V lost 1 base and J lost 9, with 22 bases in between. The CDR3 spans 16 residues.

The gene calls are TRBV5-1 and TRBJ2-7; the D is unclear. V lost 0 bases, J lost 3 bases, and 7 bases lay in between. The CDR3 sequence is 13 residues long. Per the germline V gene, CDR1 is SGHRS and CDR2 is YFSETQ. In DNA form, the CDR3 reads TGCGCCAGCAGCTTGGCGGGTATCTACGAGCAGTACTTC. The encoded protein is CASSLAGIYEQYF.

DNA for the CDR3: TGTGCCGCGGGGCTATCAGGGGGCCTTCTTTATGGCTACACCTTC. Encoded protein: CAAGLSGGLLYGYTF. The V gene is TRBV6-1, the J gene TRBJ1-2; 8 bases map to TRBD1. The CDR3 runs 15 residues. Trimming took 11 bases from V and 5 from J; bases not matched to a gene: 16. Germline lookup yields CDR1 MNHNS and CDR2 SASEGT.

This rearrangement joins TRBV5-1 to TRBJ1-5; possibly TRBD1 for D (6 bases). Germline CDR1 and CDR2: SGHRS and YFSETQ. Between the trimmed V and J ends, which lost 10 bases and 5 bases, there was a span of 16 bases. The CDR3 is 13 residues long. For the CDR3, the DNA is TGCGCCTCGAGACAGGAGATAGATCAGCCCCAGCATTTT. Translating it yields CASRQEIDQPQHF.

The V gene is TRBV29-1, the J gene TRBJ1-2; D is undetermined. From germline, CDR1 is SQVTM and CDR2 ANQGSEA. This CDR3 region has 13 residues. V lost 4 bases to trimming and J lost 7 bases, with 16 bases between them. The CDR3: CSVVGEIMGGYTF. CDR3 sequence (DNA): TGCAGCGTTGTAGGAGAGATCATGGGTGGCTACACCTTC.

The chain has TRBV10-3 and TRBJ1-1, with TRBD1 identical over 9 bases. The V gene end was trimmed by 3 bases and the J gene end by 1 base; junction bases not matched to a gene: 0. From germline, CDR1 is ENHRY and CDR2 SYGVKD. CDR3 length equals 14 residues. As DNA, the CDR3 is TGTGCCATCAGTGAACAGGGGGCGAACACTGAAGCTTTCTTT. It is translated as CAISEQGANTEAFF.

The chain employs TRBV9 and TRBJ1-2, with unresolved D. Per germline, CDR1 SGDLS and CDR2 YYNGEE. CDR3 length: 14 amino acids. V lost 0 bases, J lost 6 bases, and 12 bases lay in between. The CDR3 loop reads CASSVGPGSDGYTF. CDR3 DNA sequence: TGTGCCAGCAGCGTAGGTCCGGGGTCGGATGGCTACACCTTC.

This sequence joins TRBV4-1 and TRBJ1-4, with 7 bases identical to TRBD1. CDR1 is MGHRA and CDR2 is YSYEKL in the germline V gene. The CDR3 totals 18 residues. Trimming took 1 base from V and 0 from J; bases not matched to a gene: 8. The CDR3 is CASSQVEGALTTNEKLFF. The CDR3 nucleotides are TGCGCCAGCAGCCAAGTAGAGGGGGCTTTGACAACTAATGAAAAACTGTTTTTT.

The genes are TRBV28 and TRBJ2-5, with TRBD2 matching 8 bases. Germline CDR1 MDHEN, CDR2 SYDVKM. The CDR3 runs 17 residues. The V gene end was trimmed by 3 bases and the J gene end by 0 bases; junction bases not matched to a gene: 9. For the CDR3, the DNA is TGTGCCAGCAGTTTTGGTCGTACTAGCGGATACCAAGAGACCCAGTACTTC. Translation gives CASSFGRTSGYQETQYF.

V usage is TRBV11-2 and J usage is TRBJ1-2; the D is unclear. The CDR3 is made up of 14 amino acids. Per germline, CDR1 SGHAT and CDR2 FQNNGV. Trimming cost V 3 bases and J 4 bases, with 12 bases left between them. DNA for the CDR3: TGTGCCAGCAGCTTCCAGGCAGTACCCTATGGCTACACCTTC. Amino acid sequence: CASSFQAVPYGYTF.

The chain recombines TRBV6-5 with TRBJ2-7, with a tentative D call TRBD1 (6 bases). The V gene lost 2 bases and the J gene lost 1 base, with 15 bases spanning the gap. This CDR3 has 16 amino acids. The germline gives CDR1 MNHEY, CDR2 SVGAGI. In nucleotides, the CDR3 is TGTGCCAGCAGTTACCGACAGGCCTCTGTGTCCTACGAGCAGTACTTC. This codes for CASSYRQASVSYEQYF.

The chain couples TRBV6-1 to TRBJ1-2; weak D call: TRBD1 (6 bases). V gave up 6 bases and J gave up 5 bases, with 13 bases separating them. The CDR3 contains 13 residues. Germline values: CDR1 MNHNS, CDR2 SASEGT. The CDR3 loop is CASRYGDTYGYTF. The CDR3 nucleotides read TGTGCCAGCAGGTACGGGGACACTTATGGCTACACCTTC.

This clone was recorded a few times. The CDR3, as DNA: TGTGCCTGGAGTGTACGGCGGGGAGCCACTGAAGCTTTCTTT. It codes for CAWSVRRGATEAFF. This rearrangement joins TRBV30 to TRBJ1-1; unclear D gene. V was cut by 0 bases and J by 4 bases, with 12 bases left in between. This CDR3 has 14 residues. Per the germline V gene, CDR1 is GTSNPN and CDR2 is SVGIG (reference sequence).